The 28 T cell receptor beta chains presented below share a single source sample, sequenced in a study of blood T cells in healthy people across ages. The authors ran a second PCR of about 6 to 11 cycles using a sample-barcoded 5' primer and a J-beta primer mix. TCRdb ran MiXCR on the 5' RACE reads and lists one entry per CDR3 protein. In the table there are fewer than 750,000 distinct CDR3 sequences, 40% to 65% of which are singletons. Sequenced input: blood. All receptors come from a woman older than 75 in good health.

This clonotype appeared many times. J is TRBJ2-7 and V is TRBV20-1; 7 bases agree with TRBD2. With V trimmed by 4 bases and J by 3 bases, 6 bases remained unmatched. The CDR3 loop spans 13 amino acids. Per germline, CDR1 DFQATT and CDR2 SNEGSKA (reference sequence). The CDR3, as DNA: TGCAGTGCTAAACAAACTAGCGACTACGAGCAGTACTTC. Its translation: CSAKQTSDYEQYF.

This clonotype showed up many times. The chain uses TRBV20-1 and TRBJ1-5; D gene unclear. This CDR3 has 12 amino acids. From germline, CDR1 is DFQATT and CDR2 SNEGSKA (reference sequence). V shed 3 bases and J shed 1 base, with 4 bases lying between them. CDR3 residues: CSARDSNQPQHF. Here the CDR3 DNA reads TGCAGTGCTAGGGACAGCAATCAGCCCCAGCATTTT.

With respect to this clonotype: A junction boundary mismatches the germline segment, possibly from a read error. The genes are TRBV12-3 or TRBV12-4 and TRBJ2-7; TRBD1 agrees at 8 bases. The CDR3 runs to 13 residues. The CDR3 region is CVSSTQGAGEQYF. The CDR3 nucleotides are TGTGTCAGCAGTACCCAGGGGGCGGGTGAGCAGTACTTC.

V is TRBV28 and J is TRBJ2-7; 9 bases line up with TRBD1. CDR3 size: 16 residues. Germline trimming cut 2 bases from V and 3 bases from J; bases unmatched to any gene: 8. The V gene's germline CDR1 is MDHEN and CDR2 SYDVKM. In DNA form, the CDR3 reads TGTGCCAGCAGTTTACCCTCCGGGACAGGGATCTACGAGCAGTACTTC. It encodes CASSLPSGTGIYEQYF.

For this clonotype: A read error may produce the germline difference seen at one junction end. V is TRBV28 and J is TRBJ2-4, with 8 bases identical to TRBD2. The closer fit of TRBJ2-5 to the DNA end suggests the J call may be wrong. The germline gives CDR1 MDHEN, CDR2 SYDVKM. This CDR3 is built from 15 residues. The CDR3 loop reads CVSSPPGTRLETQYF. In nucleotides, the CDR3 is TGTGTCAGCAGTCCACCCGGGACTAGGTTAGAGACCCAGTACTTC.

The CDR3 nucleotides are TGTGCCAGCAGTTACCTTGACTGGACTAGTCCCGATACGCAGTATTTT. This encodes CASSYLDWTSPDTQYF. The V gene is TRBV12-3 or TRBV12-4, the J gene TRBJ2-3; the match to TRBD2 covers 7 bases. The CDR3 is 16 residues long. V gave up 4 bases and J gave up 6 bases; unmatched junction bases: 13.

This clonotype showed up many times. The chain couples TRBV5-1 to TRBJ2-5; D gene uncertain. Germline V CDR1 and CDR2: SGHRS, YFSETQ. The CDR3 covers 14 residues. V was pared by 1 base and J by 0 bases, with 7 bases between. The DNA of the CDR3 is TGCGCCAGCAGCTTGATGGATAACCAAGAGACCCAGTACTTC. Amino acid sequence: CASSLMDNQETQYF.

The J gene is TRBJ2-5, the V gene TRBV7-9; no reliable D call. V was pared by 5 bases and J by 3 bases, with 19 bases between. The CDR3 sequence is 16 residues long. CDR1 is SEHNR and CDR2 is FQNEAQ in the germline V gene (reference sequence). This CDR3 reads CASSNRRSGRKETQYF. The CDR3 DNA sequence: TGTGCCAGCAGCAACAGACGGTCTGGGCGAAAAGAGACCCAGTACTTC. The whole variable domain, remainder taken from reference TRBV7-9 and TRBJ2-5, is DTGVSQNPRHKITKRGQNVTFRCDPISEHNRLYWYRQTLGQGPEFLTYFQNEAQLEKSRLLSDRFSAERPKGSFSTLEIQRTEQGDSAMYLCASSNRRSGRKETQYFGPGTRLLVL.

In its sample, this clonotype was seen many times. The chain links TRBV7-2 to TRBJ1-2; D call uncertain. Trimming removed 5 bases at V and 1 base at J, with 14 bases between. The germline V gene has CDR1 SGHTA and CDR2 FQGNSA. This CDR3 spans 15 amino acids. This CDR3 is CASSASWGNNYGYTF. CDR3 DNA: TGTGCCAGCAGCGCCAGTTGGGGAAATAACTATGGCTACACCTTC.

This clonotype came up many times. The gene calls are TRBV24-1 and TRBJ2-1; a possible D gene is TRBD1 (5 bases). V was cut by 4 bases and J by 0 bases, with 15 bases left in between. Germline assignment: CDR1 KGHDR and CDR2 SFDVKD. This CDR3 contains 17 residues. The CDR3 sequence: CATSDTGALYSYNEQFF. The CDR3 DNA follows: TGTGCCACCAGTGACACAGGAGCACTATACTCCTACAATGAGCAGTTCTTC.

This sequence joins TRBV18 and TRBJ2-7; D might be TRBD2 (5 bases). The DNA matches TRBJ2-5 better at its end, which makes the J call doubtful. The V gene's germline CDR1 is KGHSH and CDR2 LQKENI. The CDR3 length is 16 residues. This CDR3 reads CASSPRRLFGEETQYF. CDR3 bases: TGTGCCAGCTCACCACGTAGGCTCTTCGGGGAGGAGACCCAGTACTTC.

Only a few counts were recorded for this clonotype. This may arise from a read error, as a much more abundant clone is one base away. The chain joins TRBV20-1 to TRBJ2-7; D gene ambiguous. V lost 1 base and J lost 7, with 11 bases in between. The CDR3 has 12 amino acids. Germline V CDR1 and CDR2: DFQATT, SNEGSKA (reference sequence). Here the CDR3 reads CSARGAMDEQYF. CDR3 coding DNA: TGCAGTGCTAGAGGAGCCATGGATGAGCAGTACTTC.

The chain couples TRBV28 to TRBJ2-3; 7 nucleotides match TRBD2. CDR3 length equals 15 residues. Per germline, CDR1 MDHEN and CDR2 SYDVKM. V dropped 2 bases and J dropped 4; count of bases not matched to a gene: 6. CDR3 DNA: TGTGCCAGCAGTTTAAGCGGGGCCCGCGCAGATACGCAGTATTTT. It translates to CASSLSGARADTQYF.

The CDR3 reads CSATSTTGPRLYGYTF. The CDR3 DNA reads as TGCAGTGCTACCTCGACTACCGGGCCTCGATTATATGGCTACACCTTC. This chain uses TRBV20-1 with TRBJ1-2; no reliable D call. V lost 4 bases and J 5 bases, leaving 23 bases between the germline ends. The germline V gene encodes CDR1 DFQATT and CDR2 SNEGSKA (reference sequence). The CDR3 totals 16 residues.

Remarks on this clonotype: A much larger clone is a single base away; this may be a read error. This rearrangement joins TRBV7-9 to TRBJ2-5, with TRBD2 matching over 9 bases. The CDR3 runs to 14 residues. Germline loops: CDR1 SEHNR, CDR2 FQNEAQ (reference sequence). The CDR3 region has the DNA TGTGCCAGCAGCCTAGCGGGGCCCTGGGATGAGCAGTACTTC. Its protein is CASSLAGPWDEQYF.

The rearrangement links TRBV5-1 to TRBJ2-1; 11 bases fit TRBD1. In germline, CDR1 is SGHRS, CDR2 YFSETQ. V shed 4 bases and J 5 bases; nucleotides not matched to a gene: 11. CDR3 length: 17 amino acids. The DNA for the CDR3 is TGCGCCAGCAGCCCTAAACCTACGGGACAGGGGGACAATGAGCAGTTCTTC. This sequence encodes CASSPKPTGQGDNEQFF.

This clonotype was seen repeatedly, ten times or more. Relative to the germline gene, one junction end is altered; a read error may explain this. The DNA for the CDR3 is TGTGCCAGCAACTTAGCTAGGGCAGGAGAGATAGCCAAAAACATTCAGTACTTC. Translation gives CASNLARAGEIAKNIQYF. This chain connects TRBV7-2 to TRBJ2-4; D gene uncertain. Germline values: CDR1 SGHTA, CDR2 FQGNSA. This CDR3 has 18 residues.

This clonotype was counted only a few times. This chain's CDR3 is CASSSTSGGIHTQYF. CDR3 bases: TGTGCCAGCAGTTCGACTAGCGGGGGAATCCATACGCAGTATTTT. The chain uses TRBV2 and TRBJ2-3; 12 bases map to TRBD2. This CDR3 has 15 amino acids. The V and J ends lost 5 bases and 7 bases, in that order; junction bases with no gene match: 7. Germline loops: CDR1 SNHLY, CDR2 FYNNEI.

Comments on this clonotype: A much larger clone differs from this one at a single base, so this may be a read error. This sequence joins TRBV29-1 and TRBJ2-4; D is undetermined. Germline V gene data show CDR1 as SQVTM and CDR2 as ANQGSEA. V dropped 6 bases and J dropped 8 bases, with 14 bases sitting between them. The CDR3 extends over 12 amino acids. CDR3 nucleotide sequence: TGCAGCGTCAGTGGGATGGCCGACATTCAGTACTTC. Its translation: CSVSGMADIQYF.

The chain joins TRBV6-5 to TRBJ1-2; 10 bases agree with TRBD1. CDR1 is MNHEY and CDR2 is SVGAGI in the germline V gene. J gave up 4 bases and V 5 bases, and 7 bases lay outside the gene matches. The CDR3 totals 15 residues. CDR3 loop: CASSRGTGEGYGYTF. The CDR3 DNA is TGTGCCAGCAGTCGTGGGACAGGGGAAGGCTATGGCTACACCTTC.

This clonotype was seen repeatedly, ten times or more. At one of its ends the junction is not consistent with the germline gene, which may arise from a read error. The chain carries TRBV5-1 and TRBJ2-6; D may be TRBD1 (6 bases). Germline V lookup: CDR1 SGHRS, CDR2 YFSETQ. The CDR3 contains 18 residues. DNA for the CDR3: TGCGCCTGCAGCCCGCCGGGACAAGGTGGTGGTGGGGCCAACGTCCTGACTTTC. Translation gives CACSPPGQGGGGANVLTF.

The chain joins TRBV10-3 to TRBJ2-7, with 9 bases fitting TRBD2. Germline trimming cut 2 bases from V and 7 bases from J; bases unmatched to any gene: 9. The germline V gene has CDR1 ENHRY and CDR2 SYGVKD. The CDR3 spans 15 residues. CDR3 region: CAISEVAGVPGEQYF. The CDR3 nucleotides are TGTGCCATCAGTGAGGTAGCGGGGGTCCCTGGGGAGCAGTACTTC.

The V call is TRBV6-1, the J call TRBJ1-2; D not resolved. Germline assignment: CDR1 MNHNS and CDR2 SASEGT. Trimming pared 3 bases from V and 2 bases from J, leaving 7 bases between. The CDR3 totals 13 residues. The CDR3 nucleotides read TGTGCCAGCAGTGAGACGGTAAACTATGGCTACACCTTC. Protein sequence: CASSETVNYGYTF.

The rearrangement links TRBV29-1 to TRBJ2-3; TRBD2 matches at 7 bases. Germline V gene lookup returns CDR1 SQVTM and CDR2 ANQGSEA. After removal of 5 bases from V and 0 bases from J, the junction contained 8 bases not matched to a gene. The CDR3 sequence is 15 residues long. DNA of the CDR3: TGCAGCGTTCCCCGGGGTAGCGGGAGCACAGATACGCAGTATTTT. It specifies CSVPRGSGSTDTQYF.

A word on this clonotype: One base away lies a much larger clone, so this may be a sequencing read error. This rearrangement joins TRBV27 to TRBJ2-6; D might be TRBD1 (5 bases). CDR1 and CDR2 from the germline V gene are MNHEY and SMNVEV (reference sequence). There are 18 residues in the CDR3. Here the CDR3 DNA reads TGTGCCAGCAGTCCCACTAATATACGGTTGTCTGGGGCCAGCGTCCTGACTTTC. Protein: CASSPTNIRLSGASVLTF.

V usage is TRBV27 and J usage is TRBJ1-5, with D tentatively TRBD1 (6 bases). CDR1 MNHEY and CDR2 SMNVEV come from the germline V gene (reference sequence). V gave up 6 bases and J gave up 0 bases, with 12 bases separating them. The CDR3 loop spans 15 amino acids. The CDR3 is CASRARGYSNQPQHF. The CDR3 nucleotides read TGTGCCAGCAGGGCCAGGGGCTATAGCAATCAGCCCCAGCATTTT.

The chain uses TRBV20-1 and TRBJ2-5, with TRBD2 matching over 8 bases. J gave up 0 bases and V 4 bases, and 7 bases lay outside the gene matches. CDR1 DFQATT and CDR2 SNEGSKA come from the germline V gene (reference sequence). This CDR3 is 15 amino acids long. Here the CDR3 DNA reads TGCAGTGCTACGCCGGCTAGCGGGTACCAAGAGACCCAGTACTTC. Amino acids: CSATPASGYQETQYF.

As to this clonotype: Since a much larger clone is just one base distant, this may be a read error. The CDR3: CVSSLDTTRSYNEQFF. As DNA, the CDR3 is TGCGTCAGCAGCTTGGATACGACACGCTCCTACAATGAGCAGTTCTTC. The chain uses TRBV5-1 and TRBJ2-1, with D unresolved. Germline loops: CDR1 SGHRS, CDR2 YFSETQ. The CDR3 is 16 residues long.